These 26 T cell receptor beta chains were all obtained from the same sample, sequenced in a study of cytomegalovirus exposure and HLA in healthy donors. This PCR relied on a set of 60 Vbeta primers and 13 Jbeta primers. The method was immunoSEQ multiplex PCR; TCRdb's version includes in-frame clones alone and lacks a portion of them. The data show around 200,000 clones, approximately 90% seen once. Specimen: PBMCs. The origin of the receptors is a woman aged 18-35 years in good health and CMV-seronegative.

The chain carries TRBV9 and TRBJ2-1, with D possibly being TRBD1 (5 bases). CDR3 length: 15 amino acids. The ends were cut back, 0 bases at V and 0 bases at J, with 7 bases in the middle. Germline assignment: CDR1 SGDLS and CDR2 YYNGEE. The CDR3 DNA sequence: TGTGCCAGCAGCGTAGAGGGGATCTCCTACAATGAGCAGTTCTTC. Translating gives CASSVEGISYNEQFF.

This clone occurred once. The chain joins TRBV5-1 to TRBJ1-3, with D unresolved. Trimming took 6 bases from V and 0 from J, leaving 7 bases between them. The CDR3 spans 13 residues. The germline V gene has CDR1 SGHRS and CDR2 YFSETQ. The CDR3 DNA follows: TGCGCCAGCAAATTAGACTCTGGAAACACCATATATTTT. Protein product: CASKLDSGNTIYF.

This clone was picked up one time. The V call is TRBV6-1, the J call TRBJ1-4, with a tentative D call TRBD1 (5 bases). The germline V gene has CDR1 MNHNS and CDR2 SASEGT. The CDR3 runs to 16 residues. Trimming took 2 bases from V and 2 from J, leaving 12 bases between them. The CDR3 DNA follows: TGTGCCAGCAGTGAAATGGGCGGGGGGACTAATGAAAAACTGTTTTTT. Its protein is CASSEMGGGTNEKLFF.

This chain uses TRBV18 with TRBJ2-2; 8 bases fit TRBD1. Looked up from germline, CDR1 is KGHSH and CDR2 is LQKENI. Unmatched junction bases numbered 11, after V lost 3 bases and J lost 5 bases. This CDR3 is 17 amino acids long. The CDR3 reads CASSPQNRGRGTGELFF. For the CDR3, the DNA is TGTGCCAGCTCACCCCAAAACAGGGGGAGAGGGACCGGGGAGCTGTTTTTT.

The CDR3 DNA reads TGTGCCAGCAGCCAAGAAGGACTAGCGGGAGTATTCCACACCGGGGAGCTGTTTTTT. Encoded protein: CASSQEGLAGVFHTGELFF. The rearrangement joins TRBV4-2 to TRBJ2-2; TRBD2 agrees at 13 bases. CDR3 length equals 19 residues. Germline CDR1 and CDR2: LGHNA and YNFKEQ. The trim removed 0 bases at V and 3 bases at J, leaving 7 bases unmatched.

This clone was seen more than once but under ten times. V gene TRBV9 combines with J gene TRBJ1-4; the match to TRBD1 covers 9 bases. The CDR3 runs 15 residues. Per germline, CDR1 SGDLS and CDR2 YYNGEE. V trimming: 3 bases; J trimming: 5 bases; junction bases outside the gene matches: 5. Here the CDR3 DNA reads TGTGCCAGCAGCGAATCCGGGACAGGGAATGAAAAACTGTTTTTT. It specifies CASSESGTGNEKLFF. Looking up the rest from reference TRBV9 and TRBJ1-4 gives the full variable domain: DSGVTQTPKHLITATGQRVTLRCSPRSGDLSVYWYQQSLDQGLQFLIQYYNGEERAKGNILERFSAQQFPDLHSELNLSSLELGDSALYFCASSESGTGNEKLFFGSGTQLSVL.

The CDR3 protein is CASSLAGHRGGYTF. CDR3 nucleotide sequence: TGTGCCAGCAGCTTAGCGGGGCACCGCGGTGGCTACACCTTC. This chain connects TRBV7-2 to TRBJ1-2; D is possibly TRBD1 (5 bases). CDR1 SGHTA and CDR2 FQGNSA come from the germline V gene. Trimming removed 0 bases at V and 7 bases at J, with 12 bases between. The length of the CDR3 is 14 residues.

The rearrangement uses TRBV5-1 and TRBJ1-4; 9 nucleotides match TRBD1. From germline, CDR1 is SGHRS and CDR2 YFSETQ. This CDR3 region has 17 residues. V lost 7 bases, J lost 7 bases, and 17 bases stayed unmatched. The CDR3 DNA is TGCGCCAGCCTACAGGGGGCTTATTGGGGGGTTAGTGAAAAACTGTTTTTT. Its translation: CASLQGAYWGVSEKLFF.

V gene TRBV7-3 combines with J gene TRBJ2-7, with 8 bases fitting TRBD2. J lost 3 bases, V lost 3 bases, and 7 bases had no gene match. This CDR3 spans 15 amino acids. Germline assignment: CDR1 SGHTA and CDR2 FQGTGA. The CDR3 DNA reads TGTGCCAGCAGCTTGGGGGGGAGCGGGAGCTACGAGCAGTACTTC. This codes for CASSLGGSGSYEQYF.

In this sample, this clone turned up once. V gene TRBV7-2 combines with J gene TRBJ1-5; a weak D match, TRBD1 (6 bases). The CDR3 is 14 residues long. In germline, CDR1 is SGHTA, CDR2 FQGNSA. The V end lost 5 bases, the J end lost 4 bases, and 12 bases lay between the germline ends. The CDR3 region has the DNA TGTGCCAGCAGCCCATGGGGGCAGAATCAGCCCCAGCATTTT. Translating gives CASSPWGQNQPQHF.

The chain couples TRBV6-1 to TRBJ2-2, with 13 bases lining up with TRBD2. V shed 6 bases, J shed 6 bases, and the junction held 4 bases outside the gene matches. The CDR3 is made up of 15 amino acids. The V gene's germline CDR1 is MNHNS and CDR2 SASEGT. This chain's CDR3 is CASRWTSGSSGELFF. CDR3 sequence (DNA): TGTGCCAGCAGATGGACTAGCGGGAGCTCCGGGGAGCTGTTTTTT.

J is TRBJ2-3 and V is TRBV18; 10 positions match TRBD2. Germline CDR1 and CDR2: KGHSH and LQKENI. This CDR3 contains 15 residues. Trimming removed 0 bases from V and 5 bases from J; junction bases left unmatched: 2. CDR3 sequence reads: CASSPPSGGGDTQYF. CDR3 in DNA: TGTGCCAGCTCACCACCCAGCGGGGGGGGAGATACGCAGTATTTT. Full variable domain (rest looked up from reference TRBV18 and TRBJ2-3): NAGVMQNPRHLVRRRGQEARLRCSPMKGHSHVYWYRQLPEEGLKFMVYLQKENIIDESGMPKERFSAEFPKEGPSILRIQQVVRGDSAAYFCASSPPSGGGDTQYFGPGTRLTVL.

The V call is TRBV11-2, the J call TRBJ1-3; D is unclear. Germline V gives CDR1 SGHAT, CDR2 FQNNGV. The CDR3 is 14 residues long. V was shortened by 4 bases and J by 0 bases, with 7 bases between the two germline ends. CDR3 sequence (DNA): TGTGCCAGCAGCTATGAGGGCTCTGGAAACACCATATATTTT. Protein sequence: CASSYEGSGNTIYF.

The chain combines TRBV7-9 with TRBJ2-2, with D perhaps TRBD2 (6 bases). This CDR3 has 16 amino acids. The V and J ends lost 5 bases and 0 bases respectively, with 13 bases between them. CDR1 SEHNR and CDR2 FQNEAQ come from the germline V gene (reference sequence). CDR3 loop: CASSHAGRANTGELFF. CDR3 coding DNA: TGTGCCAGCAGCCATGCGGGGCGGGCGAACACCGGGGAGCTGTTTTTT.

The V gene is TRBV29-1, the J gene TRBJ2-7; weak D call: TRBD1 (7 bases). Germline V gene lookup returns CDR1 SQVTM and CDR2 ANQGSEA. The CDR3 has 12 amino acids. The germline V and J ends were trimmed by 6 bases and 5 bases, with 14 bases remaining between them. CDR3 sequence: CSVGGQWNEQYF. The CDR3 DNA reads TGCAGCGTCGGGGGACAGTGGAACGAGCAGTACTTC.

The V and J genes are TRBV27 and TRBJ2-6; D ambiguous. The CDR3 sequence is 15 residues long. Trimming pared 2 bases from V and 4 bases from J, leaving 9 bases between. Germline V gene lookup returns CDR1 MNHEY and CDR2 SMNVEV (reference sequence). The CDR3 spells CASSLPSSGANVLTF. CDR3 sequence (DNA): TGTGCCAGCAGTTTACCAAGCTCAGGGGCCAACGTCCTGACTTTC.

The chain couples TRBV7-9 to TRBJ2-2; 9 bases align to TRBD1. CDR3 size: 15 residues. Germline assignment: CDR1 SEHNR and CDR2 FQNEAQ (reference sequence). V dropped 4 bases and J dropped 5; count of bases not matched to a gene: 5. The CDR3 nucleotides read TGTGCCAGCAGCTGGGGACAGGGAGGAACCGGGGAGCTGTTTTTT. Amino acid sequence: CASSWGQGGTGELFF.

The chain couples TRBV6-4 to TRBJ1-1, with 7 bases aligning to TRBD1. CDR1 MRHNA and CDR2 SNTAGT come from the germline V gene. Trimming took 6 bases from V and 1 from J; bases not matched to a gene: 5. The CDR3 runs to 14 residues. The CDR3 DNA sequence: TGTGCCAGCAGCCCCGGGACAGCGAACACTGAAGCTTTCTTT. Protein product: CASSPGTANTEAFF.

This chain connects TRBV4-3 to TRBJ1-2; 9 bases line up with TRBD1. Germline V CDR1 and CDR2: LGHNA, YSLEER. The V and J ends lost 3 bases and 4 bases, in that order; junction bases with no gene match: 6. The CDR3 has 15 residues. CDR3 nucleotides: TGCGCCAGCAGCCACCGGGACAGGGCAGGCTATGGCTACACCTTC. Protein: CASSHRDRAGYGYTF.

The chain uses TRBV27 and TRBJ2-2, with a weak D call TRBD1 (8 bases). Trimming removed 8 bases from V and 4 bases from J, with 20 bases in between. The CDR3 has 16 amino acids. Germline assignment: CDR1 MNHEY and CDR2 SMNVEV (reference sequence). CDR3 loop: CASGRGRGPVTGELFF. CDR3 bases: TGTGCCAGCGGGAGGGGCAGGGGGCCGGTCACCGGGGAGCTGTTTTTT.

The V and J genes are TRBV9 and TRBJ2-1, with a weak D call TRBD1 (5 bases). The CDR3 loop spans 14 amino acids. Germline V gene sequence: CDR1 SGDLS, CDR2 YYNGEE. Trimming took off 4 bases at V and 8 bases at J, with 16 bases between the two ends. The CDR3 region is CASSSRVWGDEQFF. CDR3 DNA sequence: TGTGCCAGCAGCTCCAGAGTATGGGGCGATGAGCAGTTCTTC.

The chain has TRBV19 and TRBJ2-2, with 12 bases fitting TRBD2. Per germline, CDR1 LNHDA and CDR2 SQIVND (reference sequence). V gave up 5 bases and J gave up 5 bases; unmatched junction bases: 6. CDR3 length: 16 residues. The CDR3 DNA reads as TGTGCCAGTAGTGTATCTAGCGGGAGGGCGACCGGGGAGCTGTTTTTT. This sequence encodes CASSVSSGRATGELFF.

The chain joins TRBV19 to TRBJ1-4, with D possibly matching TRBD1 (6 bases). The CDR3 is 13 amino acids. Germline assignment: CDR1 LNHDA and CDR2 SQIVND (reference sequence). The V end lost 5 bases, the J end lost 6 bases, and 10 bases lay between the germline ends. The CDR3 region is CASSPTGYEKLFF. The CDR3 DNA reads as TGTGCCAGTAGTCCAACAGGGTATGAAAAACTGTTTTTT. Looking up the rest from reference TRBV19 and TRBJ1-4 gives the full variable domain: DGGITQSPKYLFRKEGQNVTLSCEQNLNHDAMYWYRQDPGQGLRLIYYSQIVNDFQKGDIAEGYSVSREKKESFPLTVTSAQKNPTAFYLCASSPTGYEKLFFGSGTQLSVL.

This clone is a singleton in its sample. CDR3 residues: CANGQGAHGYTF. The CDR3 DNA is TGTGCCAACGGACAGGGGGCACATGGCTACACCTTC. V usage is TRBV7-9 and J usage is TRBJ1-2; 11 bases align to TRBD1. V trimming: 10 bases; J trimming: 6 bases; junction bases outside the gene matches: 4. This CDR3 region has 12 residues. CDR1 is SEHNR, CDR2 FQNEAQ, per germline (reference sequence).

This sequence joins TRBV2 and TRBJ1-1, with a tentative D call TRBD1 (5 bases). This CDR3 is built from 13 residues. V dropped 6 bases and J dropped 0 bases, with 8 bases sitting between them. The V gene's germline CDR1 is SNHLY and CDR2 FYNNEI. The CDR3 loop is CASSEDMNTEAFF. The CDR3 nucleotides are TGTGCCAGCAGCGAGGACATGAACACTGAAGCTTTCTTT.

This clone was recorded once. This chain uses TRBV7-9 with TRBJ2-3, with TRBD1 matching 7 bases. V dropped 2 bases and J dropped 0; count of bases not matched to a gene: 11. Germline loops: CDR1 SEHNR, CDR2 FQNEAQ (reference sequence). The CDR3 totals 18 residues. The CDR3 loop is CASSLFLGGLSSTDTQYF. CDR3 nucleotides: TGTGCCAGCAGCTTATTCCTAGGGGGCCTCTCGAGCACAGATACGCAGTATTTT.